The 17 T cell receptor beta chains given below trace back to one sample, sequenced in a study of blood T cell repertoires in COVID-19. Assay: immunoSEQ multiplex PCR; the TCRdb copy retains only in-frame clones and omits some. The sample consists of about 330,000 clones, over 80% of them appearing once. Sequencing was performed on peripheral blood. The receptors were sampled from a man between 25 and 39 years old with COVID-19, enrolled during active disease.

This chain links TRBV5-1 with TRBJ1-3, with 7 bases matching TRBD1. The CDR3 consists of 14 residues. The J segment lost 2 bases and the V segment lost 3 bases, leaving 2 bases of the junction unmatched. The germline V gene encodes CDR1 SGHRS and CDR2 YFSETQ. The DNA for the CDR3 is TGCGCCAGCAGCTCCGGGACAGCTGGAAACACCATATATTTT. Translation: CASSSGTAGNTIYF.

J is TRBJ1-1 and V is TRBV5-4; D is uncertain. The V end lost 4 bases, the J end lost 4 bases, and 14 bases lay between the germline ends. The CDR3 loop spans 14 amino acids. CDR1 SGHNT and CDR2 YYREEE come from the germline V gene (reference sequence). CDR3 protein: CASSPPSYSTEAFF. The DNA for the CDR3 is TGTGCCAGCAGCCCACCTTCGTACAGCACTGAAGCTTTCTTT.

The genes are TRBV5-4 and TRBJ2-5; D might be TRBD2 (6 bases). Trimming took off 1 base at V and 5 bases at J, with 15 bases between the two ends. CDR3 length equals 15 residues. The germline gives CDR1 SGHNT, CDR2 YYREEE (reference sequence). CDR3 region: CASSLPPSGRETQYF. The CDR3, as DNA: TGTGCCAGCAGCTTGCCCCCCTCTGGGAGGGAGACCCAGTACTTC.

The gene calls are TRBV2 and TRBJ2-3; maybe TRBD2 (6 bases). V was shortened by 3 bases and J by 1 base, with 11 bases between the two germline ends. The CDR3 has 15 amino acids. Germline V gene lookup returns CDR1 SNHLY and CDR2 FYNNEI. The CDR3: CASSDSASGTDTQYF. The CDR3 region has the DNA TGTGCCAGCAGTGATAGTGCTAGCGGCACAGATACGCAGTATTTT.

CDR3 amino acids: CATSDFLAGPDTQYF. Here the CDR3 DNA reads TGTGCCACCAGTGATTTCCTAGCGGGACCAGATACGCAGTATTTT. This sequence joins TRBV24-1 and TRBJ2-3; 9 bases line up with TRBD2. This CDR3 is 15 amino acids long. After removal of 1 base from V and 4 bases from J, the junction contained 2 bases not matched to a gene. Germline V CDR1 and CDR2: KGHDR, SFDVKD.

CDR3 protein: CASREKREINTGELFF. The DNA for the CDR3 is TGTGCCAGCAGGGAAAAGCGGGAGATCAACACCGGGGAGCTGTTTTTT. The chain uses TRBV28 and TRBJ2-2, with 8 bases that match TRBD2. The CDR3 totals 16 residues. Germline trimming cut 6 bases from V and 2 bases from J; bases unmatched to any gene: 8. Per germline, CDR1 MDHEN and CDR2 SYDVKM.

There are a few counts of this clone. The V and J genes are TRBV7-9 and TRBJ1-1, with a weak D call TRBD1 (5 bases). Trimming removed 7 bases at V and 5 bases at J, with 17 bases between. This CDR3 has 14 residues. Germline loops: CDR1 SEHNR, CDR2 FQNEAQ (reference sequence). The CDR3 DNA reads TGTGCCAGCATGTTGGACGGGCGGGGGACTGAAGCTTTCTTT. Translated: CASMLDGRGTEAFF.

The chain has TRBV6-5 and TRBJ2-5; 10 nucleotides line up with TRBD2. Unmatched junction bases numbered 7, after V lost 5 bases and J lost 4 bases. CDR1 and CDR2 from the germline V gene are MNHEY and SVGAGI. This CDR3 is built from 15 residues. The CDR3 sequence is CASSPYLAGGETQYF. The CDR3 DNA reads TGTGCCAGCAGTCCCTATTTAGCGGGAGGAGAGACCCAGTACTTC.

A single count supports this clone. The chain employs TRBV27 and TRBJ2-1; 11 nucleotides agree with TRBD2. The ends lost 5 bases at V and 7 bases at J; junction bases unmatched: 16. Germline V gene sequence: CDR1 MNHEY, CDR2 SMNVEV (reference sequence). The CDR3 loop spans 18 amino acids. CDR3 in DNA: TGTGCCAGCAGTAAAATAGCGGGAGGGCCTTTGGGTGTGAATGAGCAGTTCTTC. Its translation: CASSKIAGGPLGVNEQFF.

This clone turned up a few times. The chain couples TRBV29-1 to TRBJ2-4; TRBD2 matches 7 bases. Unmatched junction bases numbered 5, after V lost 6 bases and J lost 6 bases. The germline gives CDR1 SQVTM, CDR2 ANQGSEA. CDR3 length: 12 amino acids. The CDR3 region is CSVPGGGNIQYF. Here the CDR3 DNA reads TGCAGCGTCCCCGGCGGGGGAAACATTCAGTACTTC.

The chain has TRBV15 and TRBJ2-1; tentative D call: TRBD2 (6 bases). Trimming stripped 1 base from V and 5 bases from J, with 15 bases between. Germline V lookup: CDR1 LNHNV, CDR2 YYDKDF (reference sequence). CDR3 length: 16 residues. CDR3 loop: CATSRAPEGWNNEQFF. CDR3 DNA sequence: TGTGCCACCAGCAGAGCTCCGGAGGGATGGAACAATGAGCAGTTCTTC.

The chain is built from TRBV19 and TRBJ1-1, with D hard to call. The CDR3 has 15 amino acids. Trimming cost V 3 bases and J 0 bases, with 11 bases left between them. CDR1 is LNHDA and CDR2 is SQIVND in the germline V gene (reference sequence). This chain's CDR3 is CASSIVNSLNTEAFF. DNA of the CDR3: TGTGCCAGTAGTATCGTTAACAGCCTGAACACTGAAGCTTTCTTT. Combining the CDR3 with reference TRBV19 and TRBJ1-1 gives the whole variable domain DGGITQSPKYLFRKEGQNVTLSCEQNLNHDAMYWYRQDPGQGLRLIYYSQIVNDFQKGDIAEGYSVSREKKESFPLTVTSAQKNPTAFYLCASSIVNSLNTEAFFGQGTRLTVV.

The chain employs TRBV18 and TRBJ2-1; TRBD2 aligns across 11 bases. CDR3 length: 15 residues. The germline gives CDR1 KGHSH, CDR2 LQKENI. V trimming: 6 bases; J trimming: 9 bases; junction bases outside the gene matches: 10. CDR3 amino acids: CASSKTSGIISEQFF. CDR3 DNA sequence: TGTGCCAGCTCCAAGACTAGCGGGATAATTAGTGAGCAGTTCTTC.

V gene TRBV18 combines with J gene TRBJ1-6; D uncertain. CDR3 size: 14 residues. V was pared by 6 bases and J by 7 bases, with 13 bases between. Germline V gene data show CDR1 as KGHSH and CDR2 as LQKENI. The CDR3: CASSLDSLNSPLHF. The CDR3 region has the DNA TGTGCCAGCTCGCTGGACTCCTTGAATTCACCCCTCCACTTT.

The chain has TRBV29-1 and TRBJ2-3; 8 nucleotides match TRBD1. This CDR3 has 16 amino acids. Germline CDR1 SQVTM, CDR2 ANQGSEA. Losses at the gene ends were 4 bases for V and 2 bases for J; bases not matched to a gene: 11. As DNA, the CDR3 is TGCAGCGTTGGAGGAGGACAGGGCGGTTCCACAGATACGCAGTATTTT. This codes for CSVGGGQGGSTDTQYF.

CDR3 loop: CATSRDLVDTDTQYF. For the CDR3, the DNA is TGTGCCACCAGCAGAGATTTGGTAGACACAGATACGCAGTATTTT. The rearrangement links TRBV15 to TRBJ2-3; no reliable D call. The CDR3 has 15 amino acids. The V and J ends lost 0 bases and 2 bases respectively, with 9 bases between them. Germline V CDR1 and CDR2: LNHNV, YYDKDF (reference sequence). Drawing the rest from reference TRBV15 and TRBJ2-3, the complete variable domain is DAMVIQNPRYQVTQFGKPVTLSCSQTLNHNVMYWYQQKSSQAPKLLFHYYDKDFNNEADTPDNFQSRRPNTSFCFLDIRSPGLGDTAMYLCATSRDLVDTDTQYFGPGTRLTVL.

The chain uses TRBV9 and TRBJ2-1; a possible D gene is TRBD2 (6 bases). The CDR3 covers 15 residues. CDR1 is SGDLS, CDR2 YYNGEE, per germline. Between the trimmed V and J ends, which lost 4 bases and 1 base, there was a span of 12 bases. DNA of the CDR3: TGTGCCAGCAGCCCCTTTCGGGGGTCCTACAATGAGCAGTTCTTC. Protein: CASSPFRGSYNEQFF.